This T cell receptor (beta chain) emerged from a study of CD8 T cells in Susac syndrome. RNA, at roughly 0.45 to 1 ug, was reverse transcribed with random hexamers. An immunoSEQ multiplex PCR generated amplified TCR beta CDR3 products spanning 54 Vbeta and 13 Jbeta. Each CDR3 protein gets one entry after TCRdb re-called the immunoSEQ multiplex PCR reads with MiXCR. The sample includes about 200,000 distinct CDR3 sequences, over 90% of them seen just once. V was cut by 4 bases and J by 2 bases, with 8 bases left in between. This CDR3 spans 12 amino acids. Per germline, CDR1 SQVTM and CDR2 ANQGSEA. Sequencing was performed on CD4+ T cells from PBMCs. This chain uses TRBV29-1 with TRBJ2-5; tentatively, D is TRBD2 (6 bases). The clonotype originates from a human donor with multiple sclerosis. This chain's CDR3 is CSVGAGQETQYF. Here the CDR3 DNA reads TGCAGCGTTGGGGCGGGGCAAGAGACCCAGTACTTC.